The 20 T cell receptor beta chains given below trace back to one sample, sequenced in a study of T cell changes during pregnancy in multiple sclerosis. Assay: immunoSEQ multiplex PCR; the TCRdb copy retains only in-frame clones and omits some. Of approximately 63,000 clones listed, 91% were seen once; the top ten hold about 2.3%. The input for sequencing was peripheral blood, taken in the third trimester of pregnancy. Receptors originate from a female donor in good health, enrolled as a control in a pregnancy study.

V is TRBV2 and J is TRBJ2-7; D not certain. Germline-derived CDR1 and CDR2 are SNHLY and FYNNEI. The CDR3 spans 15 residues. V was trimmed by 2 bases and J by 0 bases, leaving 11 bases between them. CDR3 amino acids: CASSELVGSSYEQYF. CDR3 DNA: TGTGCCAGCAGTGAACTAGTCGGTAGCTCCTACGAGCAGTACTTC.

The chain carries TRBV6-6 and TRBJ1-5; D gene ambiguous. Per the germline V gene, CDR1 is MNHNY and CDR2 is SVGAGI (reference sequence). Trimming removed 6 bases from V and 5 bases from J, with 11 bases in between. The CDR3 runs 13 residues. The CDR3 region has the DNA TGTGCCAGCAGCCGAACGGGTGATCAGCCCCAGCATTTT. Protein sequence: CASSRTGDQPQHF.

This clone has only a few counts. The rearrangement links TRBV5-6 to TRBJ1-6; perhaps TRBD1 as D (6 bases). Germline CDR1 SGHDT, CDR2 YYEEEE. The CDR3 covers 12 residues. Trimming took 0 bases from V and 15 from J, leaving 10 bases between them. The CDR3 loop reads CASSLGGRNLHF. As DNA, the CDR3 is TGTGCCAGCAGCTTGGGGGGGCGAAACCTCCACTTT.

DNA of the CDR3: TGTGCCAGCAGCCCGGACAGGGACTATGGCTACACCTTC. This codes for CASSPDRDYGYTF. The genes are TRBV7-3 and TRBJ1-2; 8 nucleotides align to TRBD1. With V trimmed by 5 bases and J by 3 bases, 2 bases remained unmatched. The germline V gene has CDR1 SGHTA and CDR2 FQGTGA. The CDR3 loop spans 13 amino acids.

This chain uses TRBV7-6 with TRBJ2-7, with TRBD1 matching over 11 bases. Losses at the gene ends were 1 base for V and 7 bases for J; bases not matched to a gene: 3. The CDR3 totals 14 residues. CDR1 and CDR2 from the germline V gene are SGHVS and FNYEAQ. The CDR3 reads CASSLGTGGLEQYF. CDR3 DNA: TGTGCCAGCAGCTTAGGGACAGGGGGCTTGGAGCAGTACTTC.

The chain recombines TRBV5-1 with TRBJ2-3; 12 bases line up with TRBD2. CDR1 and CDR2 (germline): SGHRS, YFSETQ. The CDR3 loop spans 16 amino acids. The J segment lost 0 bases and the V segment lost 4 bases, leaving 3 bases of the junction unmatched. DNA for the CDR3: TGCGCCAGCAGCACTGGGACTAGCGGGAGCACAGATACGCAGTATTTT. It specifies CASSTGTSGSTDTQYF.

The chain combines TRBV10-3 with TRBJ1-3; TRBD1 might be the D (5 bases). Germline CDR1 is ENHRY and CDR2 is SYGVKD. V dropped 0 bases and J dropped 2 bases, with 14 bases sitting between them. This CDR3 has 17 residues. This CDR3 reads CAISESLTGSPGNTIYF. The CDR3 DNA reads TGTGCCATCAGTGAGTCGCTTACAGGCTCTCCTGGAAACACCATATATTTT.

The chain employs TRBV7-8 and TRBJ2-1, with D hard to call. In germline, CDR1 is SGHVS, CDR2 FQNEAQ. The CDR3 runs 13 residues. Trimming shortened V by 4 bases and J by 7 bases, and 11 bases separated the two germline ends. The CDR3 DNA sequence: TGTGCCAGCAGCTCACTCCCTAGGAATGAGCAGTTCTTC. This codes for CASSSLPRNEQFF.

This chain links TRBV28 with TRBJ2-2, with 9 bases matching TRBD2. V lost 6 bases, J lost 5 bases, and 10 bases stayed unmatched. Germline V CDR1 and CDR2: MDHEN, SYDVKM. The CDR3 is 16 residues long. The DNA of the CDR3 is TGTGCCAGCAGGCTAATGACTAGCGGTGGGACCGGGGAGCTGTTTTTT. Protein sequence: CASRLMTSGGTGELFF. Full variable domain (rest looked up from reference TRBV28 and TRBJ2-2): DVKVTQSSRYLVKRTGEKVFLECVQDMDHENMFWYRQDPGLGLRLIYFSYDVKMKEKGDIPEGYSVSREKKERFSLILESASTNQTSMYLCASRLMTSGGTGELFFGEGSRLTVL.

V gene TRBV30 combines with J gene TRBJ1-2; D is uncertain. The CDR3 has 14 amino acids. CDR1 and CDR2 from the germline V gene are GTSNPN and SVGIG (reference sequence). The CDR3: CASFREGADYGYTF. The DNA for the CDR3 is TGTGCTTCATTTAGGGAGGGCGCGGACTATGGCTACACCTTC.

The gene calls are TRBV9 and TRBJ2-4, with D unclear. With 3 bases removed from V and 0 bases from J, the gap between germline ends came to 10 bases. CDR1 is SGDLS and CDR2 is YYNGEE in the germline V gene. CDR3 length equals 15 residues. CDR3 in amino acids: CASSGEPLAKNIQYF. CDR3 coding DNA: TGTGCCAGCAGCGGAGAGCCACTAGCCAAAAACATTCAGTACTTC.

This chain uses TRBV15 with TRBJ2-1, with TRBD2 matching over 12 bases. This CDR3 is built from 17 residues. V shed 5 bases, J shed 2 bases, and the junction held 7 bases outside the gene matches. From germline, CDR1 is LNHNV and CDR2 YYDKDF (reference sequence). This chain's CDR3 is CATSGLLAGGTYNEQFF. Here the CDR3 DNA reads TGTGCCACCAGCGGATTACTAGCGGGAGGCACCTACAATGAGCAGTTCTTC.

The chain links TRBV7-8 to TRBJ2-1; 7 bases align to TRBD1. The CDR3 is made up of 15 amino acids. From germline, CDR1 is SGHVS and CDR2 FQNEAQ. Trimming took 4 bases from V and 4 from J; bases not matched to a gene: 7. CDR3 in DNA: TGTGCCAGCAGCTCTCGGGCAGGGGGATACAATGAGCAGTTCTTC. Amino acids: CASSSRAGGYNEQFF.

The chain joins TRBV5-6 to TRBJ2-1; perhaps TRBD2 as D (5 bases). CDR1 is SGHDT, CDR2 YYEEEE, per germline. V was trimmed by 2 bases and J by 8 bases, leaving 11 bases between them. This CDR3 contains 13 residues. For the CDR3, the DNA is TGTGCCAGCAGCTTATTTCTCGGGGATGAGCAGTTCTTC. Translated: CASSLFLGDEQFF.

V gene TRBV10-1 combines with J gene TRBJ2-5, with D perhaps matching TRBD1 (5 bases). Germline CDR1 reads WNHNN; CDR2 reads SYGVQD (reference sequence). The CDR3 has 16 residues. Deletions cut 3 bases from V and 5 bases from J, with 19 bases between. The CDR3 sequence: CASSELLAGHWETQYF. The CDR3 bases are TGCGCCAGCAGTGAACTCTTGGCAGGGCACTGGGAGACCCAGTACTTC.

The chain links TRBV6-5 to TRBJ1-2; D may be TRBD1 (5 bases). The CDR3 loop spans 14 amino acids. Germline assignment: CDR1 MNHEY and CDR2 SVGAGI. The V gene lost 6 bases and the J gene lost 2 bases, with 13 bases spanning the gap. The CDR3 coding sequence is TGTGCCAGCAGGCGGGACGGAATAAACTATGGCTACACCTTC. Its protein is CASRRDGINYGYTF.

This clone was counted once. This chain connects TRBV2 to TRBJ2-5; 7 bases are a match to TRBD2. CDR1 is SNHLY and CDR2 is FYNNEI in the germline V gene. The junction had 3 bases not matched to a gene; V was cut back by 4 bases and J by 1 base. This CDR3 has 14 amino acids. The CDR3 region has the DNA TGTGCCAGCAGTGCGGGGACTACCCAAGAGACCCAGTACTTC. Encoded protein: CASSAGTTQETQYF.

The V and J genes are TRBV11-2 and TRBJ2-1; D gene unclear. This CDR3 is 13 amino acids long. Germline loops: CDR1 SGHAT, CDR2 FQNNGV. V was clipped by 3 bases and J by 6 bases, with 9 bases between them. The CDR3 region has the DNA TGTGCCAGCAGCTTGGAGATTGGCAATGAGCAGTTCTTC. Translation: CASSLEIGNEQFF. Full variable domain (rest looked up from reference TRBV11-2 and TRBJ2-1): EAGVAQSPRYKIIEKRQSVAFWCNPISGHATLYWYQQILGQGPKLLIQFQNNGVVDDSQLPKDRFSAERLKGVDSTLKIQPAKLEDSAVYLCASSLEIGNEQFFGPGTRLTVL.

The V call is TRBV7-9, the J call TRBJ2-7; D is undetermined. This CDR3 region has 12 residues. V lost 3 bases and J 2 bases, leaving 5 bases between the germline ends. CDR1 and CDR2 (germline): SEHNR, FQNEAQ (reference sequence). The CDR3 spells CASSFPAYEQYF. DNA for the CDR3: TGTGCCAGCAGCTTTCCAGCCTACGAGCAGTACTTC. Filled out from reference TRBV7-9 and TRBJ2-7, the complete variable domain reads DTGVSQNPRHKITKRGQNVTFRCDPISEHNRLYWYRQTLGQGPEFLTYFQNEAQLEKSRLLSDRFSAERPKGSFSTLEIQRTEQGDSAMYLCASSFPAYEQYFGPGTRLTVT.

The CDR3 sequence is CASSVRSLAPGSYEQYF. The CDR3 DNA follows: TGTGCCAGCAGCGTCCGTAGCTTGGCCCCGGGGTCCTACGAGCAGTACTTC. J is TRBJ2-7 and V is TRBV7-9; D is perhaps TRBD2 (5 bases). V was pared by 5 bases and J by 1 base, with 21 bases between. CDR1 is SEHNR, CDR2 FQNEAQ, per germline (reference sequence). This CDR3 has 17 amino acids.